This T cell receptor (beta chain) was documented in a study of cytomegalovirus exposure and HLA in healthy donors. PCR employed 60 Vbeta and 13 Jbeta primers. Sequenced by immunoSEQ multiplex PCR; TCRdb stores in-frame clones only, minus some. The table has about 150,000 clones, 65% to 85% seen once. V lost 5 bases to trimming and J lost 6 bases, with 16 bases between them. Germline CDR1 is SGHVS and CDR2 is FNYEAQ. The CDR3 runs 14 residues. This clone came up once. The sequence was obtained from a male donor in good health and CMV-seronegative. The source material was PBMCs. The rearrangement uses TRBV7-6 and TRBJ1-2, with a tentative D call TRBD1 (6 bases). In DNA form, the CDR3 reads TGTGCCAGCAGCACGACAGGTGGGAAGGATGGCTACACCTTC. Translation: CASSTTGGKDGYTF.